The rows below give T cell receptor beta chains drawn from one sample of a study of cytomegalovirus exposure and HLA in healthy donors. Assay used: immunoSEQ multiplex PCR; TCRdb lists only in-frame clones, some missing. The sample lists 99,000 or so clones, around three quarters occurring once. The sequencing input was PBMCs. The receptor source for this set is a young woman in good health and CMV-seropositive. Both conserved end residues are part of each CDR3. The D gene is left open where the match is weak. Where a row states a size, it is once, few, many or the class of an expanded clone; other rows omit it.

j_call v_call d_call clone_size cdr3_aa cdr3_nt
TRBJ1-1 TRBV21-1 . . CASSKASDRRWWTEAFF TGTGCCAGCAGCAAAGCATCGGACAGGCGGTGGTGGACTGAAGCTTTCTTT
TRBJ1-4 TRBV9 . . CASSATGGKLFF TGTGCCAGCAGCGCCACGGGGGGAAAACTGTTTTTT
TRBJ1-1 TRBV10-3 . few CAITLDKNTEAFF TGTGCCATAACTCTGGACAAGAACACTGAAGCTTTCTTT
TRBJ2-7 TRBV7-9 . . CASSSEEASYEQYF TGTGCCAGCAGCTCCGAGGAGGCCTCCTACGAGCAGTACTTC
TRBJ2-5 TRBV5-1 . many CASSLDPGERGETQYF TGCGCCAGCAGCTTGGATCCAGGGGAGAGAGGAGAGACCCAGTACTTC
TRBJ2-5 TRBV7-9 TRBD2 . CASSLGTSGNDGTQYF TGTGCCAGCAGCCTCGGGACTAGCGGGAACGACGGGACCCAGTACTTC
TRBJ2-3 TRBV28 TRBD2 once CASSRTSGSTDTQYF TGTGCCAGCAGTAGGACTAGCGGGAGCACAGATACGCAGTATTTT
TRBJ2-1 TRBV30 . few CAWSQGTPYNEQFF TGTGCCTGGAGCCAGGGGACCCCCTACAATGAGCAGTTCTTC
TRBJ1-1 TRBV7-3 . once CASSEGSRGTEAFF TGTGCCAGCAGCGAGGGGTCGCGGGGAACTGAAGCTTTCTTT
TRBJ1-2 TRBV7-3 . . CASSLTANLYYGYTF TGTGCCAGCAGCTTAACCGCTAATCTATACTATGGCTACACCTTC
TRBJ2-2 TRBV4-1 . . CASSHPGLIRKELFF TGCGCCAGCAGCCACCCCGGGTTAATTCGGAAAGAGCTGTTTTTT
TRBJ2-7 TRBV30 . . CAWSRGGEQYF TGTGCCTGGAGTAGAGGGGGCGAGCAGTACTTC
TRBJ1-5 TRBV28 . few CASSLSQVSNQPQHF TGTGCCAGCAGTTTATCGCAGGTTAGCAATCAGCCCCAGCATTTT
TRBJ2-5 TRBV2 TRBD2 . CASSGLAESRYQETQYF TGTGCCAGCAGCGGACTAGCGGAGTCAAGGTACCAAGAGACCCAGTACTTC
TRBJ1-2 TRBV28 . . CATTKFQGYGYTF TGTGCCACCACAAAGTTCCAGGGCTATGGCTACACCTTC
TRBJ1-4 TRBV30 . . CAWSSDRSNEKLFF TGTGCCTGGAGTTCCGACAGGAGTAATGAAAAACTGTTTTTT
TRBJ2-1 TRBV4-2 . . CASSQFPGGWEQFF TGTGCCAGCAGCCAATTCCCCGGCGGTTGGGAGCAGTTCTTC
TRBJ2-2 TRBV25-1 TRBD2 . CASSARSGASGIGELFF TGTGCCAGCAGTGCCAGGTCCGGGGCTAGCGGAATCGGGGAGCTGTTTTTT
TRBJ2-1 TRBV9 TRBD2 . CASSPRKGGSSYNEQFF TGTGCCAGCAGCCCTAGGAAGGGCGGGAGCTCCTACAATGAGCAGTTCTTC
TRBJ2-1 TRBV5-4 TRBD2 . CASSSAGKFYNEQFF TGTGCCAGCAGTTCAGCGGGGAAATTCTACAATGAGCAGTTCTTC
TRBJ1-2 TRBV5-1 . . CASSLARQGALGYTF TGCGCCAGCAGCTTGGCCCGTCAGGGTGCCCTGGGCTACACCTTC
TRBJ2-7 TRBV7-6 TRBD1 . CASSSGQGNEQYF TGTGCCAGCAGCTCAGGACAGGGCAACGAGCAGTACTTC
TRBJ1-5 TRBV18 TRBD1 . CASSPGQGAQPQHF TGTGCCAGCTCACCAGGACAGGGGGCCCAGCCCCAGCATTTT